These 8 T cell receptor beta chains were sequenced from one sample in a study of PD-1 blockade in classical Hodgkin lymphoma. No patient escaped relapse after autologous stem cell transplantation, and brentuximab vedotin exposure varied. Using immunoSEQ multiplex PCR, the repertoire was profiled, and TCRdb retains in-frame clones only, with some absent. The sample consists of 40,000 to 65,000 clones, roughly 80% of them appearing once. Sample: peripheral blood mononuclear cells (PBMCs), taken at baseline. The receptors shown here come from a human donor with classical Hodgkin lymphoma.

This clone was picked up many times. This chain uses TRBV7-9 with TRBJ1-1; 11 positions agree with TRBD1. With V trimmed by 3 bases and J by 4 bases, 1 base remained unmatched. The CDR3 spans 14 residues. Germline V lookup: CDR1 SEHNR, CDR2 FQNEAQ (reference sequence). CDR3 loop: CASSFGTGGTEAFF. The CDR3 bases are TGTGCCAGCAGCTTCGGGACAGGGGGCACTGAAGCTTTCTTT. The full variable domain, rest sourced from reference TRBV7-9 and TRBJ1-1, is DTGVSQNPRHKITKRGQNVTFRCDPISEHNRLYWYRQTLGQGPEFLTYFQNEAQLEKSRLLSDRFSAERPKGSFSTLEIQRTEQGDSAMYLCASSFGTGGTEAFFGQGTRLTVV.

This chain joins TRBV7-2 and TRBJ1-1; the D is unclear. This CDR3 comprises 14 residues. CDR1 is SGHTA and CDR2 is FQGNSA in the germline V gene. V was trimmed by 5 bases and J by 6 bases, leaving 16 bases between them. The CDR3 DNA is TGTGCCAGCAGCCCCTTCAACACCGGACCTGAAGCTTTCTTT. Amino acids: CASSPFNTGPEAFF.

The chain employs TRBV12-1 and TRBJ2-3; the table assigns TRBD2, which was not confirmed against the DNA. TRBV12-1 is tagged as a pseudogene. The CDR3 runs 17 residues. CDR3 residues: CASSASGLASSTDTQYF. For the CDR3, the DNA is TGTGCCAGCAGCGCATCCGGGCTAGCGTCTAGCACAGATACGCAGTATTTT.

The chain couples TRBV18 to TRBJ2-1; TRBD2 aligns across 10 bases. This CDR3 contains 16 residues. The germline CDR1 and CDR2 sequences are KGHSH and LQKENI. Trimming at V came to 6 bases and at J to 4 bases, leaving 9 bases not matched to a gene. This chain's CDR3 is CASSLLGTSAYNEQFF. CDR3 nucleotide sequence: TGTGCCAGCTCCCTACTGGGGACTAGCGCATACAATGAGCAGTTCTTC.

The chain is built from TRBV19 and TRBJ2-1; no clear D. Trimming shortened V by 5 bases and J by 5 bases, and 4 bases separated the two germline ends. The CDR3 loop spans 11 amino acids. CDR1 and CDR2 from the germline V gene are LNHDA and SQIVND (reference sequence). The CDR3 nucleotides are TGTGCCAGTAGTCTGAACAATGAGCAGTTCTTC. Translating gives CASSLNNEQFF.

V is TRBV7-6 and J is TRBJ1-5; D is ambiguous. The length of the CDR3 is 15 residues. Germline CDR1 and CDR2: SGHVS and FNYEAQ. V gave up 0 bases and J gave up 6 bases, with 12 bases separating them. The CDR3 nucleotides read TGTGCCAGCAGCTTAGCGGAAACAGAGGGTCAGCCCCAGCATTTT. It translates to CASSLAETEGQPQHF.

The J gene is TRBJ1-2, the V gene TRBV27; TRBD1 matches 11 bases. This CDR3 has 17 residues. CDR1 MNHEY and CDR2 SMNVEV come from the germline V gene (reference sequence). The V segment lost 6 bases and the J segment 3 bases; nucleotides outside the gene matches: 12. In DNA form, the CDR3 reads TGTGCCAGCAGACCGGGACAGGGGGTGACCCGGGACTATGGCTACACCTTC. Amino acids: CASRPGQGVTRDYGYTF.

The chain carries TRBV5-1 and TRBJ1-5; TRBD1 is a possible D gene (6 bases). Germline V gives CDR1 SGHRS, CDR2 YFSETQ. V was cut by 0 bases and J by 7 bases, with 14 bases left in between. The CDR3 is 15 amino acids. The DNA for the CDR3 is TGCGCCAGCAGCTTGGAGGGGACGGGGGGCCAGCCCCAGCATTTT. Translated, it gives CASSLEGTGGQPQHF. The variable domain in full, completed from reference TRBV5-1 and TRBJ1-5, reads KAGVTQTPRYLIKTRGQQVTLSCSPISGHRSVSWYQQTPGQGLQFLFEYFSETQRNKGNFPGRFSGRQFSNSRSEMNVSTLELGDSALYLCASSLEGTGGQPQHFGDGTRLSIL.